These T cell receptor beta chains were read from a single sample in a study of T cells in Graves' hyperthyroidism and ophthalmopathy. A single record per CDR3 protein comes from TCRdb applying MiXCR to the multiplex PCR reads. The table has 480,000 or so distinct CDR3 sequences, 40% to 50% seen once. The sample consisted of peripheral blood or thyroid tissue (not recorded which). The receptor set was obtained from an adult woman with Graves' disease, either hyperthyroidism or ophthalmopathy (not recorded which). CDR3s include the opening cysteine and the closing phenylalanine or tryptophan. The size entry is marked missing in some rows and otherwise reads once, few, many or a size class.

v_call	j_call	clone_size	cdr3_aa
TRBV6-5	TRBJ2-2	.	CASNPQGNTGELFF
TRBV20-1	TRBJ1-6	many	CSARAAGGRESPLHF
TRBV9	TRBJ1-3	many	CASSEGGGVGNTIYF
TRBV29-1	TRBJ1-2	.	CSVEGKGVLGYTF
TRBV15	TRBJ1-5	few	CATSRPWGSQPQHF
TRBV19	TRBJ2-5	.	CASSITTAQETQYF
TRBV12-3/TRBV12-4	TRBJ1-2	.	CASSGRTGGEGYGYTF
TRBV10-3	TRBJ1-2	few	CAIQEGVRGYGYTF
TRBV2	TRBJ2-2	.	CASREISGAGELFF
TRBV7-2	TRBJ1-1	many	CASSYRRAGTEAFF
TRBV7-3	TRBJ1-1	many	CASSRTRETEAFF
TRBV7-9	TRBJ2-6	few	CASSLADREIPGANVLTF
TRBV11-2	TRBJ2-7	once	CASRPLSGRAYEQYF
TRBV5-6	TRBJ1-2	many	CASSRRDRDYGYTF
TRBV13	TRBJ1-2	few	CASSFRPPNGYTF
TRBV20-1	TRBJ1-5	many	CSARDSLTRGGNQPQHF
TRBV5-4	TRBJ2-7	many	CASSLGLAGTYEQYF
TRBV10-3	TRBJ1-2	few	CAISLDRGGYTF
TRBV10-2	TRBJ1-4	few	CASSETPQALTNEKLFF
TRBV20-1	TRBJ2-7	.	CSASFGNEQYF
TRBV12-3/TRBV12-4	TRBJ2-5	.	CASRVRAGTQYF
TRBV29-1	TRBJ2-7	many	CSGSLNRDTSYEQYF
TRBV2	TRBJ1-2	.	CASTDRPAGYTF
TRBV29-1	TRBJ1-3	many	CSARYRTTNTIYF
TRBV10-1	TRBJ2-7	.	CASSGVRDGAYEQYF
TRBV7-2	TRBJ2-7	.	CASRRLAGEQYF